Below, 16 T cell receptor beta chains from the same sample are listed, as sequenced in a study of cytomegalovirus exposure and HLA in healthy donors. The PCR used 60 Vbeta and 13 Jbeta primers. Sequenced by immunoSEQ multiplex PCR; TCRdb stores in-frame clones only, minus some. The profile covers 150,000 to 180,000 clones, with about 80% appearing a single time and about 13% taken by the ten largest. The sequenced sample consisted of PBMCs. Receptors originate from a man in his thirties or forties in good health and CMV-seropositive.

The J gene is TRBJ1-2, the V gene TRBV29-1; D gene uncertain. Trimming shortened V by 3 bases and J by 4 bases, and 12 bases separated the two germline ends. The CDR3 spans 13 residues. CDR1 and CDR2 from the germline V gene are SQVTM and ANQGSEA. CDR3 DNA: TGCAGCGTTGACTCGGAATCGGGCTATGGCTACACCTTC. It is translated as CSVDSESGYGYTF.

This chain uses TRBV5-4 with TRBJ2-7; D uncertain. This CDR3 region has 15 residues. Germline values: CDR1 SGHNT, CDR2 YYREEE (reference sequence). V shed 4 bases and J shed 6 bases, with 20 bases lying between them. Written as DNA, the CDR3 is TGTGCCAGCAGCCACTTGCCATCGTCCCGTTGCGAGCAGTACTTC. The encoded protein is CASSHLPSSRCEQYF. Filled out from reference TRBV5-4 and TRBJ2-7, the complete variable domain reads ETGVTQSPTHLIKTRGQQVTLRCSSQSGHNTVSWYQQALGQGPQFIFQYYREEENGRGNFPPRFSGLQFPNYSSELNVNALELDDSALYLCASSHLPSSRCEQYFGPGTRLTVT.

This clone was observed a single time. V gene TRBV5-6 combines with J gene TRBJ2-7; D ambiguous. There are 13 residues in the CDR3. Trimming took off 4 bases at V and 0 bases at J, with 8 bases between the two ends. The germline V gene encodes CDR1 SGHDT and CDR2 YYEEEE. CDR3 residues: CASSLTTSYEQYF. In DNA, the CDR3 is TGTGCCAGCAGCCTGACAACCTCCTACGAGCAGTACTTC.

J is TRBJ2-1 and V is TRBV19; D is ambiguous. This CDR3 is built from 12 residues. The V end was cut by 3 bases, the J end by 6 bases, with 6 bases between. Germline V gene sequence: CDR1 LNHDA, CDR2 SQIVND (reference sequence). The CDR3 coding sequence is TGTGCCAGTAGTATGGTTAGCAATGAGCAGTTCTTC. This sequence encodes CASSMVSNEQFF.

V gene TRBV9 combines with J gene TRBJ2-7, with 8 nucleotides matching TRBD1. V shed 0 bases and J 0 bases; nucleotides not matched to a gene: 8. This CDR3 is built from 17 residues. Per the germline V gene, CDR1 is SGDLS and CDR2 is YYNGEE. The CDR3 region is CASSVEVSGQGSYEQYF. The CDR3 DNA sequence: TGTGCCAGCAGCGTAGAAGTCTCCGGACAGGGCTCCTACGAGCAGTACTTC.

This clone occurred a few times. The J gene is TRBJ2-2, the V gene TRBV9, with TRBD2 identical over 13 bases. Germline V CDR1 and CDR2: SGDLS, YYNGEE. Germline trimming cut 0 bases from V and 5 bases from J; bases unmatched to any gene: 1. CDR3 size: 16 residues. The chain's CDR3 is CASSVGLAGGTGELFF. The CDR3 nucleotides read TGTGCCAGCAGCGTAGGACTAGCGGGAGGAACCGGGGAGCTGTTTTTT.

This sequence joins TRBV4-2 and TRBJ2-2, with no clear D. Germline V gene sequence: CDR1 LGHNA, CDR2 YNFKEQ. Trimming removed 4 bases from V and 2 bases from J, with 8 bases in between. The length of the CDR3 is 14 residues. For the CDR3, the DNA is TGTGCCAGCAGCCGAACAGAAAACACCGGGGAGCTGTTTTTT. Residues: CASSRTENTGELFF.

V is TRBV19 and J is TRBJ2-7, with D possibly being TRBD1 (6 bases). The germline V and J ends were trimmed by 6 bases and 2 bases, with 11 bases remaining between them. Per germline, CDR1 LNHDA and CDR2 SQIVND (reference sequence). CDR3 length equals 13 residues. The CDR3 sequence: CASSTTGTYEQYF. CDR3 in DNA: TGTGCCAGTAGCACTACAGGGACCTACGAGCAGTACTTC.

The chain employs TRBV4-2 and TRBJ1-5; D is undetermined. This CDR3 has 15 amino acids. The germline CDR1 and CDR2 sequences are LGHNA and YNFKEQ. Deletions cut 0 bases from V and 1 base from J, with 7 bases between. The CDR3 is CASSQDNQSNQPQHF. CDR3 nucleotides: TGTGCCAGCAGCCAAGACAATCAGAGCAATCAGCCCCAGCATTTT.

J is TRBJ2-1 and V is TRBV9; weak D call: TRBD2 (5 bases). Germline values: CDR1 SGDLS, CDR2 YYNGEE. CDR3 length: 15 residues. V was trimmed by 1 base and J by 6 bases, leaving 14 bases between them. The CDR3 spells CASSVSSELVNEQFF. The CDR3 DNA is TGTGCCAGCAGCGTATCTTCCGAACTAGTCAATGAGCAGTTCTTC.

The sample holds one count of this clone. The chain uses TRBV5-1 and TRBJ2-7; TRBD2 aligns across 12 bases. With V trimmed by 4 bases and J by 1 base, 9 bases remained unmatched. CDR1 and CDR2 (germline): SGHRS, YFSETQ. The CDR3 is 17 amino acids. The DNA of the CDR3 is TGCGCCAGCAGCAGAGGGACTAGCGGGCTTTCTTCCTACGAGCAGTACTTC. This gives the protein CASSRGTSGLSSYEQYF.

The rearrangement joins TRBV5-4 to TRBJ2-2; no reliable D call. The CDR3 has 17 amino acids. CDR1 is SGHNT, CDR2 YYREEE, per germline (reference sequence). Trimming pared 0 bases from V and 2 bases from J, leaving 14 bases between. CDR3 DNA: TGTGCCAGCAGCTTGGAACGTCGTCTTAGAAACACCGGGGAGCTGTTTTTT. This translates into CASSLERRLRNTGELFF. Together with reference TRBV5-4 and TRBJ2-2, the CDR3 gives the full variable domain: ETGVTQSPTHLIKTRGQQVTLRCSSQSGHNTVSWYQQALGQGPQFIFQYYREEENGRGNFPPRFSGLQFPNYSSELNVNALELDDSALYLCASSLERRLRNTGELFFGEGSRLTVL.

Here the CDR3 DNA reads TGTGCCAGCAGTTTGGACAGGGAACAAGAGACCCAGTACTTC. Translated: CASSLDREQETQYF. This sequence joins TRBV2 and TRBJ2-5, with TRBD1 matching over 8 bases. Germline values: CDR1 SNHLY, CDR2 FYNNEI. The CDR3 consists of 14 residues. J lost 2 bases, V lost 5 bases, and 4 bases had no gene match. The full variable domain, in which reference TRBV2 and TRBJ2-5 provide the parts outside the CDR3, is EPEVTQTPSHQVTQMGQEVILRCVPISNHLYFYWYRQILGQKVEFLVSFYNNEISEKSEIFDDQFSVERPDGSNFTLKIRSTKLEDSAMYFCASSLDREQETQYFGPGTRLLVL.

The DNA of the CDR3 is TGTGCCAGCAGCACAAATCTAGCGGGATTTACAGATACGCAGTATTTT. Residues: CASSTNLAGFTDTQYF. The chain joins TRBV28 to TRBJ2-3; the match to TRBD2 covers 9 bases. The CDR3 contains 16 residues. CDR1 and CDR2 (germline): MDHEN, SYDVKM. With 6 bases clipped from V and 3 bases from J, the junction kept 10 bases outside the gene matches.

This chain connects TRBV19 to TRBJ2-3; a possible D gene is TRBD2 (6 bases). The CDR3 runs to 14 residues. The germline gives CDR1 LNHDA, CDR2 SQIVND (reference sequence). V lost 4 bases, J lost 1 base, and 9 bases lay in between. This CDR3 is CASSRTGGTDTQYF. The CDR3 coding sequence is TGTGCCAGTAGTAGAACGGGAGGCACAGATACGCAGTATTTT.

V is TRBV7-6 and J is TRBJ2-1; 7 bases agree with TRBD1. The junction had 3 bases not matched to a gene; V was cut back by 1 base and J by 3 bases. The CDR3 has 15 residues. CDR1 is SGHVS, CDR2 FNYEAQ, per germline. The CDR3 DNA reads as TGTGCCAGCAGCTTAGGAGGACAGGTCTACAATGAGCAGTTCTTC. Translating it yields CASSLGGQVYNEQFF. Drawing the rest from reference TRBV7-6 and TRBJ2-1, the complete variable domain is GAGVSQSPRYKVTKRGQDVALRCDPISGHVSLYWYRQALGQGPEFLTYFNYEAQQDKSGLPNDRFSAERPEGSISTLTIQRTEQRDSAMYRCASSLGGQVYNEQFFGPGTRLTVL.